This entry describes one T cell receptor (beta chain). Its antigen remains unknown. The record originates from a study of radiotherapy plus CTLA-4 blockade in lung cancer. Whole-study context: Objective responses emerged in around 18% of patients, and roughly 30% attained disease control.

The CDR3 length is 15 residues. The junction had 6 bases not matched to a gene; V was cut back by 0 bases and J by 4 bases. CDR1 SGDLS and CDR2 YYNGEE come from the germline V gene. Findings and limits, study-wide: The best predictor of response was reported to be early blood T cell clone dynamics, with interferon-beta.

Assay used: immunoSEQ multiplex PCR; TCRdb lists only in-frame clones, some missing. This sample has roughly 32,000 clones, with roughly four fifths found just once. The chain uses TRBV9 and TRBJ1-2; TRBD1 matches 7 bases. The source was peripheral blood, collected from a patient treated with radiotherapy plus ipilimumab. The clonotype was recovered from a human donor with non-small cell lung cancer that progressed on radiotherapy plus ipilimumab. CDR3 sequence: CASSVGSDRSYGYTF. DNA for the CDR3: TGTGCCAGCAGCGTAGGGTCGGACAGGAGCTATGGCTACACCTTC.